Presented here are 16 T cell receptor beta chains from one specimen sequenced in a study of blood T cell repertoires in COVID-19. TCRdb's table, derived via immunoSEQ multiplex PCR, lists solely in-frame clones and lacks some. This sample has 120,000 to 150,000 clones, with approximately 87% found just once. The specimen sequenced was peripheral blood. The receptors derive from a man at least 80 years old with acute or convalescent COVID-19.

J is TRBJ2-7 and V is TRBV7-2; TRBD2 aligns across 10 bases. CDR1 SGHTA and CDR2 FQGNSA come from the germline V gene. This CDR3 spans 16 amino acids. Trimming removed 1 base from V and 4 bases from J; junction bases left unmatched: 7. The CDR3 reads CASSLVPSGSRYEQYF. The CDR3 DNA reads TGTGCCAGCAGCTTAGTGCCTAGCGGGAGCCGGTACGAGCAGTACTTC.

The chain couples TRBV19 to TRBJ2-1; TRBD2 matches 10 bases. Per the germline V gene, CDR1 is LNHDA and CDR2 is SQIVND (reference sequence). The CDR3 loop spans 17 amino acids. CDR3 in amino acids: CDHFPGLAQSSYNEQFF. The CDR3 DNA sequence: TGTGACCACTTTCCGGGACTAGCGCAGAGCTCCTACAATGAGCAGTTCTTC.

The chain links TRBV11-2 to TRBJ2-4; 13 bases are a match to TRBD2. Per the germline V gene, CDR1 is SGHAT and CDR2 is FQNNGV. CDR3 length equals 16 residues. The V and J ends lost 1 base and 4 bases, in that order; junction bases with no gene match: 1. The CDR3 sequence is CASSLATSGGKNIQYF. The DNA of the CDR3 is TGTGCCAGCAGCTTAGCGACTAGCGGGGGGAAAAACATTCAGTACTTC.

The chain uses TRBV29-1 and TRBJ1-2; D may be TRBD1 (5 bases). Deletions cut 3 bases from V and 0 bases from J, with 14 bases between. From germline, CDR1 is SQVTM and CDR2 ANQGSEA. The CDR3 extends over 15 amino acids. The CDR3 DNA sequence: TGCAGCGTTGAGACAGCCGGAGTTTCTAACTATGGCTACACCTTC. This encodes CSVETAGVSNYGYTF.

The chain recombines TRBV9 with TRBJ2-3; TRBD1 agrees at 8 bases. This CDR3 has 17 amino acids. Germline assignment: CDR1 SGDLS and CDR2 YYNGEE. V shed 3 bases and J 2 bases; nucleotides not matched to a gene: 11. DNA of the CDR3: TGTGCCAGCAGCGCCGAGGCCGGGACAGGTTTCACAGATACGCAGTATTTT. It translates to CASSAEAGTGFTDTQYF.

This chain joins TRBV15 and TRBJ2-2; 7 nucleotides align to TRBD1. This CDR3 region has 16 residues. In germline, CDR1 is LNHNV, CDR2 YYDKDF (reference sequence). Unmatched junction bases numbered 4, after V lost 3 bases and J lost 0 bases. The chain's CDR3 is CATSRTGRSNTGELFF. In nucleotides, the CDR3 is TGTGCCACCAGCAGGACAGGGAGATCGAACACCGGGGAGCTGTTTTTT.

The genes are TRBV12-5 and TRBJ1-2; TRBD1 is a possible D gene (5 bases). Germline assignment: CDR1 LGHNT and CDR2 FRNRAP. The V end was cut by 5 bases, the J end by 4 bases, with 11 bases between. This CDR3 contains 13 residues. The CDR3 sequence: CASGPGTSYGYTF. The CDR3 DNA reads TGTGCTAGTGGTCCCGGGACTTCCTATGGCTACACCTTC.

This CDR3 reads CASSFTGDNYGYTF. The CDR3 DNA reads as TGTGCCAGCAGCTTTACAGGGGATAACTATGGCTACACCTTC. The rearrangement links TRBV7-2 to TRBJ1-2; the match to TRBD1 covers 7 bases. Looked up from germline, CDR1 is SGHTA and CDR2 is FQGNSA. The CDR3 runs to 14 residues. The V gene end was trimmed by 3 bases and the J gene end by 1 base; junction bases not matched to a gene: 2.

This clone was observed a few times. The rearrangement links TRBV6-5 to TRBJ2-7, with TRBD1 matching over 8 bases. The germline V gene encodes CDR1 MNHEY and CDR2 SVGAGI. Losses at the gene ends were 6 bases for V and 1 base for J; bases not matched to a gene: 5. This CDR3 has 14 residues. The CDR3 sequence: CASRSGDRSYEQYF. As DNA, the CDR3 is TGTGCCAGCAGGAGTGGGGACAGGTCCTACGAGCAGTACTTC.

J is TRBJ2-1 and V is TRBV3-1 (or the pseudogene TRBV3-2); 9 bases line up with TRBD2. The CDR3 has 16 amino acids. Looked up from germline, CDR1 is LGHDT and CDR2 is YNNKEL (reference sequence). Trimming removed 3 bases from V and 4 bases from J; junction bases left unmatched: 7. The CDR3 protein is CASSQAVAGVYNEQFF. CDR3 nucleotide sequence: TGTGCCAGCAGCCAGGCCGTAGCGGGAGTATACAATGAGCAGTTCTTC.

The sample holds one count of this clone. This chain links TRBV5-1 with TRBJ2-7, with 13 nucleotides matching TRBD2. Germline V lookup: CDR1 SGHRS, CDR2 YFSETQ. CDR3 length equals 17 residues. Trimming at V came to 2 bases and at J to 7 bases, leaving 12 bases not matched to a gene. CDR3 sequence reads: CASSFPLAGGPPREQYF. The CDR3 DNA follows: TGCGCCAGCAGCTTCCCACTAGCGGGGGGGCCTCCCCGTGAGCAGTACTTC.

There are a few counts of this clone. This rearrangement joins TRBV28 to TRBJ2-7; a weak D match, TRBD2 (5 bases). The V gene's germline CDR1 is MDHEN and CDR2 SYDVKM. CDR3 length: 16 amino acids. Deletions cut 5 bases from V and 5 bases from J, with 22 bases between. The chain's CDR3 is CASSGSGSVIFNEQYF. CDR3 coding DNA: TGTGCCAGCAGTGGGTCGGGATCAGTGATTTTTAACGAGCAGTACTTC.

This clone appeared once. The rearrangement joins TRBV12-2 to TRBJ1-1; the D segment call TRBD1 is taken from the table without a DNA check. TRBV12-2 is given as a pseudogene. The CDR3 contains 17 residues. CDR3 sequence reads: CASRLAPGQGEGTEAFF. The CDR3 region has the DNA TGTGCAAGTCGCTTAGCCCCGGGACAGGGGGAAGGGACTGAAGCTTTCTTT.

This clone has a handful of counts. The rearrangement joins TRBV21-1 to TRBJ2-5; the table calls TRBD2, which could not be checked here. TRBV21-1 is given as a pseudogene. There are 17 residues in the CDR3. CDR3 bases: TGTGCCAGCAGCCTCCGGGACTTTCCTTTAATCCAAGAGACCCAGTACTTC. Amino acids: CASSLRDFPLIQETQYF.

The chain is built from TRBV4-1 and TRBJ1-1; D is uncertain. Trimming shortened V by 1 base and J by 1 base, and 16 bases separated the two germline ends. This CDR3 region has 17 residues. The germline gives CDR1 MGHRA, CDR2 YSYEKL. The CDR3 coding sequence is TGCGCCAGCAGCCAAGGTGTAGTTCCGCCTGAGAACACTGAAGCTTTCTTT. Amino acids: CASSQGVVPPENTEAFF.

J is TRBJ2-2 and V is TRBV7-2; D is uncertain. The germline V gene encodes CDR1 SGHTA and CDR2 FQGNSA. There are 14 residues in the CDR3. The V and J ends lost 3 bases and 2 bases respectively, with 7 bases between them. The CDR3 coding sequence is TGTGCCAGCAGCTTCGAAGCCAACACCGGGGAGCTGTTTTTT. It codes for CASSFEANTGELFF. Full variable domain (outside the CDR3, taken from reference TRBV7-2 and TRBJ2-2): GAGVSQSPSNKVTEKGKDVELRCDPISGHTALYWYRQSLGQGLEFLIYFQGNSAPDKSGLPSDRFSAERTGGSVSTLTIQRTQQEDSAVYLCASSFEANTGELFFGEGSRLTVL.